These 17 T cell receptor beta chains came from one sample sequenced in a study of human thymus T cells. Thymus pieces cut out during corrective heart surgery were the tissue that was used. Generated by immunoSEQ multiplex PCR, the TCRdb table keeps only in-frame clones and is missing some. The sample has roughly 130,000 clones, around 95% seen once. Sequences were obtained from thymus tissue. Source of these receptors: a boy less than two years old with a congenital heart defect but otherwise immunologically healthy.

The chain links TRBV6-6 to TRBJ1-5; D perhaps matches TRBD1 (5 bases). The germline V gene encodes CDR1 MNHNY and CDR2 SVGAGI (reference sequence). V shed 6 bases and J shed 1 base, with 13 bases lying between them. The CDR3 totals 15 residues. The CDR3 loop is CASSRRTMSNQPQHF. DNA of the CDR3: TGTGCCAGCAGCCGCCGGACAATGAGCAATCAGCCCCAGCATTTT.

V gene TRBV5-6 combines with J gene TRBJ2-7; the D gene is possibly TRBD2 (6 bases). The CDR3 extends over 16 amino acids. Germline CDR1 SGHDT, CDR2 YYEEEE. The ends were cut back, 7 bases at V and 0 bases at J, with 20 bases in the middle. CDR3 coding DNA: TGTGCCAGCTCAATCGGGACTTCCCGGAGCTCCTACGAGCAGTACTTC. This sequence encodes CASSIGTSRSSYEQYF.

The V and J genes are TRBV28 and TRBJ1-3; D not certain. The CDR3 consists of 15 residues. Germline V gene lookup returns CDR1 MDHEN and CDR2 SYDVKM. V lost 2 bases to trimming and J lost 0 bases, with 8 bases between them. This CDR3 is CASSLRSFSGNTIYF. In DNA form, the CDR3 reads TGTGCCAGCAGTTTAAGGAGTTTCTCTGGAAACACCATATATTTT.

This chain connects TRBV10-3 to TRBJ2-3; 7 bases are shared with TRBD2. J lost 4 bases, V lost 2 bases, and 0 bases had no gene match. The CDR3 consists of 13 residues. Germline loops: CDR1 ENHRY, CDR2 SYGVKD. The CDR3 DNA is TGTGCCATCAGTGAGGGGGGGGCAGATACGCAGTATTTT. Protein product: CAISEGGADTQYF.

The chain has TRBV6-5 and TRBJ1-1, with TRBD1 matching over 8 bases. CDR1 is MNHEY and CDR2 is SVGAGI in the germline V gene. After removal of 6 bases from V and 10 bases from J, the junction contained 7 bases not matched to a gene. This CDR3 is 12 amino acids long. CDR3 DNA: TGTGCCAGCAGCCCCGGACAGGGAGGAGCTTTCTTT. Translation: CASSPGQGGAFF.

This sequence joins TRBV14 and TRBJ2-2, with D possibly matching TRBD1 (6 bases). This CDR3 is built from 16 residues. Germline V lookup: CDR1 SGHDN, CDR2 FVKESK. V was clipped by 0 bases and J by 0 bases, with 8 bases between them. CDR3 residues: CASSQERGTNTGELFF. In DNA, the CDR3 is TGTGCCAGCAGCCAAGAAAGGGGGACGAACACCGGGGAGCTGTTTTTT.

The sample holds one count of this clone. The rearrangement links TRBV7-2 to TRBJ2-3; 12 bases fit TRBD2. Germline-derived CDR1 and CDR2 are SGHTA and FQGNSA. The ends lost 6 bases at V and 4 bases at J; junction bases unmatched: 8. CDR3 length equals 16 residues. The CDR3 loop reads CASRLTSGGNADTQYF. CDR3 coding DNA: TGTGCCAGCAGACTGACTAGCGGGGGTAACGCAGATACGCAGTATTTT.

The rearrangement uses TRBV28 and TRBJ1-1; TRBD1 aligns across 11 bases. The CDR3 is 14 residues long. Germline V gene lookup returns CDR1 MDHEN and CDR2 SYDVKM. Germline trimming cut 3 bases from V and 11 bases from J; bases unmatched to any gene: 8. The CDR3 reads CASSLRKGDRGAFF. Here the CDR3 DNA reads TGTGCCAGCAGTTTGAGGAAGGGGGACAGGGGGGCTTTCTTT.

The chain recombines TRBV5-6 with TRBJ1-6, with D tentatively TRBD1 (5 bases). Deletions cut 3 bases from V and 7 bases from J, with 11 bases between. This CDR3 comprises 14 residues. Germline V lookup: CDR1 SGHDT, CDR2 YYEEEE. The CDR3: CASSSDKGNSPLHF. The CDR3 region has the DNA TGTGCCAGCAGCTCGGACAAGGGGAATTCACCCCTCCACTTT.

V usage is TRBV7-2 and J usage is TRBJ1-2; 7 bases match TRBD1. The trim removed 5 bases at V and 2 bases at J, leaving 2 bases unmatched. The CDR3 has 13 residues. The germline gives CDR1 SGHTA, CDR2 FQGNSA. For the CDR3, the DNA is TGTGCCAGCAGCCAGGGGGGGAACTATGGCTACACCTTC. This encodes CASSQGGNYGYTF.

J is TRBJ2-5 and V is TRBV6-5; 9 bases map to TRBD1. CDR1 is MNHEY, CDR2 SVGAGI, per germline. Losses at the gene ends were 0 bases for V and 5 bases for J; bases not matched to a gene: 4. CDR3 length: 15 amino acids. The CDR3 loop reads CASSYSGTGQETQYF. The CDR3 DNA follows: TGTGCCAGCAGTTACTCGGGGACAGGGCAGGAGACCCAGTACTTC.

This chain uses TRBV4-1 with TRBJ1-4; the D gene is possibly TRBD1 (5 bases). Trimming shortened V by 1 base and J by 0 bases, and 12 bases separated the two germline ends. The CDR3 is 17 amino acids. The germline V gene has CDR1 MGHRA and CDR2 YSYEKL. DNA of the CDR3: TGCGCCAGCAGCCAAGCCCGACAGACCGCAACTAATGAAAAACTGTTTTTT. As protein: CASSQARQTATNEKLFF.

The genes are TRBV4-1 and TRBJ2-1; perhaps TRBD2 as D (5 bases). Germline loops: CDR1 MGHRA, CDR2 YSYEKL. The V end was cut by 0 bases, the J end by 1 base, with 13 bases between. The CDR3 covers 17 residues. The CDR3 region is CASSQDGLAGSYNEQFF. The DNA for the CDR3 is TGCGCCAGCAGCCAAGATGGTCTAGCCGGATCCTACAATGAGCAGTTCTTC.

The chain links TRBV9 to TRBJ2-1, with D perhaps given as TRBD1 or TRBD2 (5 bases each). Germline V gives CDR1 SGDLS, CDR2 YYNGEE. The CDR3 totals 13 residues. Trimming left V 3 bases short and J 15 bases short, with 19 bases between. The CDR3 spells CASSAGPGSKTFF. DNA for the CDR3: TGTGCCAGCAGCGCGGGACCGGGCTCAAAGACGTTCTTC.

The chain recombines TRBV7-2 with TRBJ2-7; weak D call: TRBD2 (5 bases). The ends were cut back, 5 bases at V and 5 bases at J, with 13 bases in the middle. Germline V gene data show CDR1 as SGHTA and CDR2 as FQGNSA. This CDR3 comprises 13 residues. The CDR3 here is CASSPGLGNEQYF. The CDR3 coding sequence is TGTGCCAGCAGCCCCGGACTCGGGAACGAGCAGTACTTC.

This chain joins TRBV28 and TRBJ1-2; D is unresolved. V lost 6 bases and J lost 6, with 8 bases in between. The CDR3 contains 11 residues. The germline gives CDR1 MDHEN, CDR2 SYDVKM. CDR3 nucleotide sequence: TGTGCCAGCAGGGGAGGGAATGGCTACACCTTC. Translated, it gives CASRGGNGYTF.

This chain joins TRBV5-5 and TRBJ2-5; 11 bases agree with TRBD1. Germline V lookup: CDR1 SGHKS, CDR2 YYEKEE (reference sequence). This CDR3 contains 16 residues. J was trimmed by 6 bases and V by 1 base; bases with no gene match: 8. This CDR3 reads CASSLKRRDRGKTQYF. DNA for the CDR3: TGTGCCAGCAGCTTGAAGAGACGGGACAGGGGGAAGACCCAGTACTTC. Drawing the rest from reference TRBV5-5 and TRBJ2-5, the complete variable domain is DAGVTQSPTHLIKTRGQQVTLRCSPISGHKSVSWYQQVLGQGPQFIFQYYEKEERGRGNFPDRFSARQFPNYSSELNVNALLLGDSALYLCASSLKRRDRGKTQYFGPGTRLLVL.